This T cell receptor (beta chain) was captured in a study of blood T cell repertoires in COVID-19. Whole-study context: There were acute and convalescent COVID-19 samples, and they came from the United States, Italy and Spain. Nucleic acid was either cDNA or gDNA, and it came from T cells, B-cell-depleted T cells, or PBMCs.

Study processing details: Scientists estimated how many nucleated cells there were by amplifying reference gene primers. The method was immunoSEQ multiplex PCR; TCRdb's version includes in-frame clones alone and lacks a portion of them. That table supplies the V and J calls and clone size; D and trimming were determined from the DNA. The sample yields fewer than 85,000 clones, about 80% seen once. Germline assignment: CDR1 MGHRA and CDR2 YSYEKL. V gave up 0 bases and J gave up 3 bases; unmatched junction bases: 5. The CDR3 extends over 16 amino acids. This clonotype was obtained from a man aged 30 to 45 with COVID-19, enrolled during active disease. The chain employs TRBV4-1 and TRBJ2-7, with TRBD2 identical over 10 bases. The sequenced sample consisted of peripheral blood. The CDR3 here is CASSQESRTSGYEQYF. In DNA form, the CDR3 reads TGCGCCAGCAGCCAAGAGTCTCGGACTAGCGGCTACGAGCAGTACTTC.